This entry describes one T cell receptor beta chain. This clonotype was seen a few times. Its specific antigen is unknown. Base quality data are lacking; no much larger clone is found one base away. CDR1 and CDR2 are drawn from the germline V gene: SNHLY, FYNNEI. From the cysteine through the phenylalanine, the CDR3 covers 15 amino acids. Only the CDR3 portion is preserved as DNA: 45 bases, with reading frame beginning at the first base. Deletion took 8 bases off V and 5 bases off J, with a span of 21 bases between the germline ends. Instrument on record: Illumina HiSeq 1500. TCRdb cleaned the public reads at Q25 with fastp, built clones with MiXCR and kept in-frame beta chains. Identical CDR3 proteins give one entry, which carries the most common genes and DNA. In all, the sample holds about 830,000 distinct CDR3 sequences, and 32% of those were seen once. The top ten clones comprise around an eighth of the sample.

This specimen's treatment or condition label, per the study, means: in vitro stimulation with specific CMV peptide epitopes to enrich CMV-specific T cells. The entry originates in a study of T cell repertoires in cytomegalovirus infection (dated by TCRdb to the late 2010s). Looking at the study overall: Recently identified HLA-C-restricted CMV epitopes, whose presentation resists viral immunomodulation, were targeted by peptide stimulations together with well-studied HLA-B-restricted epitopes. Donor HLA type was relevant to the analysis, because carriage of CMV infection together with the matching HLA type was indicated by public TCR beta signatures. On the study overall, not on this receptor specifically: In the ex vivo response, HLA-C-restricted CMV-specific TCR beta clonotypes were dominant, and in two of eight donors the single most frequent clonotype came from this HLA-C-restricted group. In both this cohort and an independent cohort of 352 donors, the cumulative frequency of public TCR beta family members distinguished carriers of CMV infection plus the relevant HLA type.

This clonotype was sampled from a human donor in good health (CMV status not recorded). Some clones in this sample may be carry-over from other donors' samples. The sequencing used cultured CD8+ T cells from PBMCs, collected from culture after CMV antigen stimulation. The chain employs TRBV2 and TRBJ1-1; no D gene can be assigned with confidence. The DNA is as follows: TGTGCCAGCCCCCTGAAGACCGCGCGAGGAACTGAAGCTTTCTTT. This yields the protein CASPLKTARGTEAFF.